The sequence of this TCR beta chain was determined in a study of lymphopenia after photon versus proton radiotherapy. As concerns this clone: As yet, its antigen is unknown.

Study-wide points: After the lymphocyte nadir, photon-treated repertoires showed oligoclonal expansion, especially of CD8+ Temra cells. Post-nadir TCR diversity decline inversely tracked overall survival among those who died. Relative stability marked proton patients; photon patients lost diversity and naive cells. Better survival with proton therapy was suggested as possible, not demonstrated.

The repertoire was sequenced with immunoSEQ multiplex PCR; TCRdb's copy has only in-frame clones and lacks some. The sample holds around 42,000 clones, over 75% seen once. The sequencing here drew on peripheral blood, taken from a patient treated with photon-based radiotherapy. The receptor's source is a middle-aged man with gastric cancer.

Written as DNA, the CDR3 is TGTGCCAGCAGTTACTCGGGGCCGGGGGACGAGCAGTACTTC. This sequence encodes CASSYSGPGDEQYF. The chain employs TRBV6-5 and TRBJ2-7; D may be TRBD2 (6 bases). Per germline, CDR1 MNHEY and CDR2 SVGAGI. Trimming took off 0 bases at V and 5 bases at J, with 11 bases between the two ends. The CDR3 consists of 14 residues.